This T cell receptor beta chain was identified during a study of Ad26.COV2.S vaccination and SARS-CoV-2 variants. Study information: The vaccine Ad26.COV2.S was put into the muscle once, or twice with 56 days between.

Findings and caveats of the study: Total T cell responses were possibly underestimated by TCR breadth and depth analyses.

TCRdb's copy holds only in-frame clones and misses some; the assay was immunoSEQ multiplex PCR. The table has about 400,000 clones, approximately 90% seen once. Regarding this clone: Its antigen is unknown.

Treatment specified: around 19 received Ad26.COV2.S at low or high dose, single or two shots; several received placebo; per-sample allocation not given. Sampling was performed 63 days after the first vaccine or placebo injection. Recruitment in Boston yielded a donor of adult age, 18-55 years. The receptor comes from a person aged 18-65 years who received the Ad26.COV2.S COVID-19 vaccine or a placebo. Sequencing was performed on peripheral blood, taken in a trial of Ad26.COV2.S vaccine versus placebo.

For the CDR3, the DNA is TGTGCCGGGAACTCCGGGACAGGGCCCGGGGAGCTGTTTTTT. Its translation is CAGNSGTGPGELFF. The rearrangement uses TRBV30 and TRBJ2-2; 9 bases fit TRBD1. J lost 6 bases, V lost 8 bases, and 10 bases had no gene match. Germline-derived CDR1 and CDR2 are GTSNPN and SVGIG (reference sequence). CDR3 length: 14 amino acids.